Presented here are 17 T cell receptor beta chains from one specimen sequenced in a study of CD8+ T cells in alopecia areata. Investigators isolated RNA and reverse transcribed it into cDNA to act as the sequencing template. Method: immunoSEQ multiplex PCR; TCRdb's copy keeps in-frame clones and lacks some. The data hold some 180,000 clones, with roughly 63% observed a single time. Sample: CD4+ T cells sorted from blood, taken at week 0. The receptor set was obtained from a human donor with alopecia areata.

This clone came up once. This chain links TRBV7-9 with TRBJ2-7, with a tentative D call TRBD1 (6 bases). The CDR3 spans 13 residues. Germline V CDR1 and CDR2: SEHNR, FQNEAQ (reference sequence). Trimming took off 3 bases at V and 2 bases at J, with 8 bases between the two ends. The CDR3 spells CASSFRDTYEQYF. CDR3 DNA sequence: TGTGCCAGCAGCTTCCGGGACACCTACGAGCAGTACTTC.

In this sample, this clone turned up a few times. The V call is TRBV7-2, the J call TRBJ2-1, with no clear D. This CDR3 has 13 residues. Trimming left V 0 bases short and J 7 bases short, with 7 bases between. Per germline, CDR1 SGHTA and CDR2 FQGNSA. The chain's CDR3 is CASSLARLNEQFF. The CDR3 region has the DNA TGTGCCAGCAGCTTAGCTCGACTTAATGAGCAGTTCTTC.

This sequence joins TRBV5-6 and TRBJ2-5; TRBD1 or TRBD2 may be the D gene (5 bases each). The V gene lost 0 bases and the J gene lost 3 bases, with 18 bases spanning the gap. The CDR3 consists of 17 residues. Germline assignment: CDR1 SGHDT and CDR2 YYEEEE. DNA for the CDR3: TGTGCCAGCAGCTTGGTCGGTGAGGGTCGGACAAAAGAGACCCAGTACTTC. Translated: CASSLVGEGRTKETQYF.

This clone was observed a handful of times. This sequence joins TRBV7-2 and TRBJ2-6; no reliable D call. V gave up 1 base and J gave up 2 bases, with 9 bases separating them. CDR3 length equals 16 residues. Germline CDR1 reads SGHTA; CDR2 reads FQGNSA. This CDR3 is CASSLGVRAGANVLTF. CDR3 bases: TGTGCCAGCAGCTTAGGAGTAAGGGCTGGGGCCAACGTCCTGACTTTC.

The CDR3 DNA reads as TGTGCCAGCAGCCGGGACAACACCCAGTACTTC. Protein: CASSRDNTQYF. This sequence joins TRBV11-2 and TRBJ2-5; possible D gene TRBD1, 6 bases. The V end was cut by 5 bases, the J end by 8 bases, with 9 bases between. This CDR3 has 11 residues. Germline V CDR1 and CDR2: SGHAT, FQNNGV.

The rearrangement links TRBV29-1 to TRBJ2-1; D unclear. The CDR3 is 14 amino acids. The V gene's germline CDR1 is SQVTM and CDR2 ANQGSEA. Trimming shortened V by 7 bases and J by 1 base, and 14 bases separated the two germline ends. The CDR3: CSGEGGGSYNEQFF. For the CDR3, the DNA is TGCAGCGGGGAAGGCGGCGGATCCTACAATGAGCAGTTCTTC.

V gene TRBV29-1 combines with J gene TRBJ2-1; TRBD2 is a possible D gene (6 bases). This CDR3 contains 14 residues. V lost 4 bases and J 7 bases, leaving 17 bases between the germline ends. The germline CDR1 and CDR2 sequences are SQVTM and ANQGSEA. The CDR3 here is CSVAQGLGRNEQFF. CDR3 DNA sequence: TGCAGCGTTGCCCAGGGACTCGGAAGGAATGAGCAGTTCTTC.

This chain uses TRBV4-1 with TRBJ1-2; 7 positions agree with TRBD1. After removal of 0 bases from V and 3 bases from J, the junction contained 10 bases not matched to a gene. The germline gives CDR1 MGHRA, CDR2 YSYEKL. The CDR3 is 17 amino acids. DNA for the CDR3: TGCGCCAGCAGCCAAGATAGTTCGCGGGACAGATACTATGGCTACACCTTC. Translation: CASSQDSSRDRYYGYTF.

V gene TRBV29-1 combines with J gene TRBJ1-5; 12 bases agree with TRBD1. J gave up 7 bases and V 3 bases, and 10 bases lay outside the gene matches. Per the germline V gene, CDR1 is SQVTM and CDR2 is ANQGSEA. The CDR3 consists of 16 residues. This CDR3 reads CSVEGGDRGRGQPQHF. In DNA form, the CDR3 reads TGCAGCGTTGAGGGAGGGGACAGGGGGCGCGGGCAGCCCCAGCATTTT.

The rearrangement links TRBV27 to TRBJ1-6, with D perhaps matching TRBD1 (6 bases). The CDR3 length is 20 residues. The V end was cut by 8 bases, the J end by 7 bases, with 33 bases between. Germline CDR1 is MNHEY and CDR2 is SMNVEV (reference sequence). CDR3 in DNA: TGTGCCAGCTGCCTACCGCTGATTAGAACAGAACGGACAGCGAATTCACCCCTCCACTTT. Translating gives CASCLPLIRTERTANSPLHF.

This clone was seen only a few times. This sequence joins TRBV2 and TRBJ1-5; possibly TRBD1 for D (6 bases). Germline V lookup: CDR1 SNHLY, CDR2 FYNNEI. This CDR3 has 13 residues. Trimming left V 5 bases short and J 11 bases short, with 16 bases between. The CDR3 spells CASSYEGRQAQHF. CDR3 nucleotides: TGTGCCAGCAGTTATGAGGGCCGACAGGCCCAGCATTTT.

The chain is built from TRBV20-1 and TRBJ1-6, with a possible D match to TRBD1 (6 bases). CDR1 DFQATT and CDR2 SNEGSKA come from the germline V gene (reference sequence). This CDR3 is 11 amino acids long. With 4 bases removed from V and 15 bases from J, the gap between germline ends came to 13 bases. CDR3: CSATLRGHLHF. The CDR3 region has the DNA TGCAGTGCTACTCTACGGGGGCACCTCCACTTT.

The CDR3 sequence is CSVVQGAQLGYEQFF. CDR3 nucleotides: TGCAGCGTTGTCCAGGGGGCCCAACTAGGGTATGAGCAGTTCTTC. The rearrangement links TRBV29-1 to TRBJ2-1; 8 bases fit TRBD1. Germline trimming cut 4 bases from V and 8 bases from J; bases unmatched to any gene: 13. CDR1 is SQVTM and CDR2 is ANQGSEA in the germline V gene. The CDR3 runs to 15 residues.

CDR3 DNA: TGCGCCAGCAGCCATGGCCCCAATGAGCAGTTCTTC. Its protein is CASSHGPNEQFF. The gene calls are TRBV5-1 and TRBJ2-1; no clear D. Looked up from germline, CDR1 is SGHRS and CDR2 is YFSETQ. This CDR3 has 12 amino acids. Deletions cut 4 bases from V and 6 bases from J, with 8 bases between. Full variable domain (remainder filled in from reference TRBV5-1 and TRBJ2-1): KAGVTQTPRYLIKTRGQQVTLSCSPISGHRSVSWYQQTPGQGLQFLFEYFSETQRNKGNFPGRFSGRQFSNSRSEMNVSTLELGDSALYLCASSHGPNEQFFGPGTRLTVL.

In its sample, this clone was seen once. This CDR3 reads CSATTGGEQYF. The CDR3 coding sequence is TGCAGTGCTACAACAGGGGGCGAGCAGTACTTC. The chain recombines TRBV20-1 with TRBJ2-7, with 8 bases identical to TRBD1. Germline V gives CDR1 DFQATT, CDR2 SNEGSKA (reference sequence). CDR3 size: 11 residues. Unmatched junction bases numbered 2, after V lost 4 bases and J lost 6 bases.

The CDR3 DNA follows: TGTGCCTGGAGGGAGACCCAGTACTTC. This sequence encodes CAWRETQYF. The chain links TRBV30 to TRBJ2-5; D gene unclear. This CDR3 region has 9 residues. Germline loops: CDR1 GTSNPN, CDR2 SVGIG (reference sequence). The V and J ends lost 3 bases and 5 bases respectively, with 1 base between them.

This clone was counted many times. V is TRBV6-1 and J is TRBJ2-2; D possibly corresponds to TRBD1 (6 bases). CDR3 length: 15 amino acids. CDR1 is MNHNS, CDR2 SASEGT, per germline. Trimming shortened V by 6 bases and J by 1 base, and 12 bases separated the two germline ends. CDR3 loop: CASRDGTRNTGELFF. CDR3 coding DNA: TGTGCCAGCAGGGACGGGACACGGAACACCGGGGAGCTGTTTTTT.